Listed below are T cell receptor beta chains from one sample, sequenced in a study of blood T cell repertoires in COVID-19. The data were produced by immunoSEQ multiplex PCR, yet TCRdb's version contains in-frame clones alone and is incomplete. The sample includes 200,000 to 250,000 clones, 70% to 90% seen only once; the top ten take under 3.5%. Material for sequencing was peripheral blood. The source of these receptors is a man in his fifties or sixties who had recovered from COVID-19. Each CDR3 is given with its conserved first and last residue. The order of the fields is clone size, V gene, J gene, D gene, CDR3 DNA, CDR3 protein. D genes are given only for firm matches. Only part of the rows carry a size: once, few, many, or a class if the clone is expanded.

.	TRBV7-9	TRBJ1-3	.	TGTGCCAGCAGCTTGGGAGGGGCGGAAAACACCATATATTTT	CASSLGGAENTIYF
.	TRBV5-8	TRBJ2-1	TRBD2	TGTGCCAGCAGCTTGATGCTAGCGGGAGCTTGGTTAAATGAGCAGTTCTTC	CASSLMLAGAWLNEQFF
.	TRBV18	TRBJ2-5	.	TGTGCCAGCTCACCCGGACAGCAAGAGACCCAGTACTTC	CASSPGQQETQYF
.	TRBV4-2	TRBJ2-1	.	TGTGCCAGCAGCCAAGCACAGGTGTCCTCCTACAATGAGCAGTTCTTC	CASSQAQVSSYNEQFF
once	TRBV10-2	TRBJ1-4	TRBD1	TGCGCCAGCAGAGGACAGGGGGGCTCTGAAAAACTGTTTTTT	CASRGQGGSEKLFF
.	TRBV18	TRBJ2-1	TRBD2	TGTGCCAGCTCACCATACGGACTAGCGGGAGGAAATGAGCAGTTCTTC	CASSPYGLAGGNEQFF
.	TRBV3-1/TRBV3-2	TRBJ1-2	.	TGTGCCAGCAGCCAAGTCCAGTCTAGTGGCTACACCTTC	CASSQVQSSGYTF
once	TRBV10-2	TRBJ1-1	TRBD1	TGCGCCAGCAGTGCGGGGACAGGGAGCACTGAAGCTTTCTTT	CASSAGTGSTEAFF
.	TRBV27	TRBJ2-1	.	TGTGCCAGCAGTTTCTGGGGGAGGAATGAGCAGTTCTTC	CASSFWGRNEQFF
.	TRBV7-9	TRBJ2-4	TRBD2	TGTGCCAGCAGCGACCCTACTAGCGGGGTAGCCAAAAACATTCAGTACTTC	CASSDPTSGVAKNIQYF
.	TRBV7-2	TRBJ2-7	TRBD2	TGTGCCAGCAGCCGGCAGCCGGGACTAGAGGTCTACGAGCAGTACTTC	CASSRQPGLEVYEQYF
.	TRBV7-2	TRBJ2-7	TRBD2	TGTGCCAGCAGCCCGCGGGCTAGCGGGATTAACTACGAGCAGTACTTC	CASSPRASGINYEQYF
once	TRBV3-1/TRBV3-2	TRBJ2-7	.	TGTGCCAGCAGCCAACTTTGGGGCGGCGAGCAGTACTTC	CASSQLWGGEQYF
.	TRBV7-9	TRBJ1-1	.	TGTGCCAGCAGCTTCTTTGGGAGAACTGAAGCTTTCTTT	CASSFFGRTEAFF
.	TRBV27	TRBJ2-1	TRBD1	TGTGCCAGCAGTTTGCCACTATCCGGGACAGCATACAATGAGCAGTTCTTC	CASSLPLSGTAYNEQFF
.	TRBV9	TRBJ2-7	.	TGTGCCAGCAGCGTCGGGGGGCCCTACGAGCAGTACTTC	CASSVGGPYEQYF
.	TRBV15	TRBJ2-1	TRBD2	TGTGCCACCAGCAGGACAACGGGGGGAGGCTCCTACAATGAGCAGTTCTTC	CATSRTTGGGSYNEQFF
.	TRBV4-2	TRBJ2-1	TRBD2	TGTGCCAGCAGCCAACGTATGGGAGCGGGGCACAATGAGCAGTTCTTC	CASSQRMGAGHNEQFF
few	TRBV5-4	TRBJ1-3	TRBD1	TGTGCCAGCAGCCCCCGGACAGGCGGGGGAAACACCATATATTTT	CASSPRTGGGNTIYF
.	TRBV7-6	TRBJ2-5	.	TGTGCCAGCAGCTCATCCGCACAGGGCGGGTACCAAGAGACCCAGTACTTC	CASSSSAQGGYQETQYF
.	TRBV7-9	TRBJ2-7	.	TGTGCCAGCAGCTTAGTTGGCAGTTCCTACGAGCAGTACTTC	CASSLVGSSYEQYF
.	TRBV30	TRBJ1-2	.	TGTGCCTGGAGGATTGGGGCAGGGCATGGCTACACCTTC	CAWRIGAGHGYTF
.	TRBV28	TRBJ2-1	.	TGTGCCAGCAGGGAGGAGAGCTCCTACAATGAGCAGTTCTTC	CASREESSYNEQFF
.	TRBV7-2	TRBJ1-5	.	TGTGCCAGCAGCCCTTATAATCAGCCCCAGCATTTT	CASSPYNQPQHF
.	TRBV19	TRBJ1-5	.	TGTGCCAGTAGTACAGGGTGGTATAACAATCAGCCCCAGCATTTT	CASSTGWYNNQPQHF
once	TRBV5-1	TRBJ2-5	.	TGCGCCAGCAGCTTTCCAGGGGAAGAGACCCAGTACTTC	CASSFPGEETQYF
.	TRBV5-1	TRBJ1-2	TRBD1	TGCGCCAGCAGCTTAAACAACATGGACAGGGAGCGTCGGTATGGCTACACCTTC	CASSLNNMDRERRYGYTF
.	TRBV28	TRBJ2-2	TRBD1	TGTGCCAGCCCAGACAGGGTTCGACCCGGGGAGCTGTTTTTT	CASPDRVRPGELFF
.	TRBV27	TRBJ2-2	.	TGTGCCAGCAGGCCGATAGACTCGAACACCGGGGAGCTGTTTTTT	CASRPIDSNTGELFF
.	TRBV28	TRBJ2-4	.	TGTGCCAGAGGGACACGACCAACTCTAGCCAAAAACATTCAGTACTTC	CARGTRPTLAKNIQYF
.	TRBV6-1	TRBJ2-1	TRBD2	TGTGCCAGCAGTGAAGCATGGGAGGGTAGTGGGAACCCGTTCTTC	CASSEAWEGSGNPFF
.	TRBV7-6	TRBJ2-1	TRBD1	TGTGCCAGCAGCTCGACAGGGCCAACCTTCTACAATGAGCAGTTCTTC	CASSSTGPTFYNEQFF
once	TRBV29-1	TRBJ1-2	.	TGCAGCGCCGAAGGTTGGGAGGGAGGATGGGGCTACACCTTC	CSAEGWEGGWGYTF
.	TRBV25-1	TRBJ1-2	TRBD1	TGTGCCAGCAGCAGGACAGGGACCGGCTATGGCTACACCTTC	CASSRTGTGYGYTF
few	TRBV19	TRBJ2-4	.	TGTGCCACCACAGGGTTAGCCAAAAACATTCAGTACTTC	CATTGLAKNIQYF
.	TRBV7-2	TRBJ2-7	TRBD2	TGTGCCAGCAGCTTACCTAGCGGGATGAGCTCCTACGAGCAGTACTTC	CASSLPSGMSSYEQYF
.	TRBV7-2	TRBJ2-1	TRBD1	TGTGCCAGCAGCTACGGACAGGGCCTCTACAATGAGCAGTTCTTC	CASSYGQGLYNEQFF